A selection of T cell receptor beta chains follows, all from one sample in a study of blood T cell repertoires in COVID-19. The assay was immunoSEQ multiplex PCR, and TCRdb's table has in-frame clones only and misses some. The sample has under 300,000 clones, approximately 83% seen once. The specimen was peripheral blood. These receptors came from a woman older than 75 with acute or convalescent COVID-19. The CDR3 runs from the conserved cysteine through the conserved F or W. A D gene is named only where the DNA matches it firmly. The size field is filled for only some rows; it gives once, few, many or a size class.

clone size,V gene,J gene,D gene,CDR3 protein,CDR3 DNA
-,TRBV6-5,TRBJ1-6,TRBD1,CASSLGQDNSPLHF,TGTGCCAGCAGTTTAGGACAGGACAATTCACCCCTCCACTTT
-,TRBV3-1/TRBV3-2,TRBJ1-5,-,CASSHGGQDQPQHF,TGTGCCAGCAGCCATGGGGGACAAGATCAGCCCCAGCATTTT
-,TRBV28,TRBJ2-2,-,CASSPPPRTGTGELFF,TGTGCCAGCAGTCCGCCCCCGCGTACAGGGACCGGGGAGCTGTTTTTT
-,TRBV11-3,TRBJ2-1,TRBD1,CASSLTGGASNEQFF,TGTGCCAGCAGCTTAACAGGGGGCGCATCCAATGAGCAGTTCTTC
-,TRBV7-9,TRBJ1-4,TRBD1,CASSSRQGAPQINEKLFF,TGTGCCAGCAGCTCTAGACAGGGGGCACCACAGATTAATGAAAAACTGTTTTTT
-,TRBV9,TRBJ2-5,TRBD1,CASSVGVGGRETQYF,TGTGCCAGCAGCGTAGGTGTAGGGGGCAGGGAGACCCAGTACTTC
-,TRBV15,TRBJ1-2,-,CATSRDRGGSGYTF,TGTGCCACCAGTAGAGATAGGGGCGGATCCGGCTACACCTTC
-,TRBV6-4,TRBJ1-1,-,CASSNEGNTEAFF,TGTGCCAGCAGTAACGAGGGCAACACTGAAGCTTTCTTT
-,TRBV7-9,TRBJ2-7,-,CASSLAGGLEEQYF,TGTGCCAGCAGCTTAGCGGGGGGGCTGGAGGAGCAGTACTTC
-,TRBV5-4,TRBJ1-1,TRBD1,CASSRQGAVSFTAFF,TGTGCCAGCAGCCGTCAGGGGGCTGTGAGCTTTACGGCTTTCTTT
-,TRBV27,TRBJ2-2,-,CASSLWGGVGELFF,TGTGCCAGCAGTTTATGGGGGGGCGTCGGGGAGCTGTTTTTT
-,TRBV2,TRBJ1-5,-,CASGLPGGNQPQHF,TGTGCCAGCGGACTCCCAGGAGGCAATCAGCCCCAGCATTTT
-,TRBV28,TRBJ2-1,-,CASRPPGSYNEQFF,TGTGCCAGCAGACCCCCCGGCTCCTACAATGAGCAGTTCTTC
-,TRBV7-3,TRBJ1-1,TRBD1,CASSLGQGTEAFF,TGTGCCAGCAGCCTTGGACAGGGGACTGAAGCTTTCTTT
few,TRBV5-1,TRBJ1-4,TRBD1,CASSVGTGLEKLFF,TGCGCCAGCAGCGTCGGGACAGGCCTTGAAAAACTGTTTTTT
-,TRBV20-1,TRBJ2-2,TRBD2,CSASPSGGITGELFF,TGCAGTGCTAGTCCCAGCGGGGGAATTACCGGGGAGCTGTTTTTT
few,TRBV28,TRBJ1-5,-,CASSLGQSNQPQHF,TGTGCCAGCAGCCTCGGACAAAGCAATCAGCCCCAGCATTTT
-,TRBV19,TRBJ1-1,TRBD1,CASSIGGTGGARRTEAFF,TGTGCCAGTAGTATAGGGGGGACAGGGGGCGCAAGGAGGACTGAAGCTTTCTTT
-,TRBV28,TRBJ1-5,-,CASHKGVGNQPQHF,TGTGCCAGCCACAAGGGGGTCGGCAATCAGCCCCAGCATTTT
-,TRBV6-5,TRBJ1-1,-,CASSHRRPTEAFF,TGTGCCAGCAGTCACAGGCGCCCCACTGAAGCTTTCTTT
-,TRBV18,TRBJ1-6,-,CASSPEQGYSPLHF,TGTGCCAGCTCACCAGAGCAGGGATACTCACCCCTCCACTTT
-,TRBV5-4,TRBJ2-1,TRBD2,CASSLFIGTSSHEQFF,TGTGCCAGCAGCTTGTTTATTGGGACTAGTTCCCATGAGCAGTTCTTC
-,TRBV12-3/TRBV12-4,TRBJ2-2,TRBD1,CASSHRGEELFF,TGTGCCAGCAGTCACAGGGGCGAGGAGCTGTTTTTT
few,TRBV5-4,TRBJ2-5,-,CASSLSGGETQYF,TGTGCCAGCAGCTTGAGTGGAGGCGAGACCCAGTACTTC
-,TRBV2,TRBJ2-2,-,CASGQTANTGELFF,TGTGCCAGCGGCCAGACAGCGAACACCGGGGAGCTGTTTTTT
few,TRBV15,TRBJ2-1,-,CATSRGGHTLSYNEQFF,TGTGCCACCAGCAGAGGGGGGCACACCCTTTCCTACAATGAGCAGTTCTTC
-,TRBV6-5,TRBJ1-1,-,CASSYSIGGPNTEAFF,TGTGCCAGCAGTTATTCGATTGGAGGTCCCAACACTGAAGCTTTCTTT
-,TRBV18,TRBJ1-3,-,CASSPTQGTGNTIYF,TGTGCCAGCTCACCAACCCAGGGGACTGGAAACACCATATATTTT
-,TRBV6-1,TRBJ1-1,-,CASSPPGGTEAFF,TGTGCCAGCAGCCCCCCGGGGGGAACTGAAGCTTTCTTT
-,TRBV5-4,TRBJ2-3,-,CASSLDPTRAGAEGTQYF,TGTGCCAGCAGCTTGGACCCCACAAGGGCGGGGGCCGAGGGTACGCAGTATTTT
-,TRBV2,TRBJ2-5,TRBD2,CASRGSGGYQETQYF,TGTGCCAGCAGGGGTAGCGGGGGATACCAAGAGACCCAGTACTTC
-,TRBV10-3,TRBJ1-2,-,CAITATEQGDGYTF,TGTGCCATCACCGCGACGGAACAGGGAGACGGCTACACCTTC
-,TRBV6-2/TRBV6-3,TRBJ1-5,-,CASSYSSLGQPQHF,TGTGCCAGCAGTTACTCTAGCTTAGGTCAGCCCCAGCATTTT
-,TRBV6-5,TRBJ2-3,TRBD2,CASSPTSVPDTQYF,TGTGCCAGCAGTCCCACTAGCGTCCCAGATACGCAGTATTTT
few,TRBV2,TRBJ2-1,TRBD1,CASSEALGRGRDEQFF,TGTGCCAGCAGTGAAGCGCTAGGCAGGGGGCGGGATGAGCAGTTCTTC
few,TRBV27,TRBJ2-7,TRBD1,CASSPRTGTTYEQYF,TGTGCCAGCAGTCCGCGGACAGGAACTACCTACGAGCAGTACTTC
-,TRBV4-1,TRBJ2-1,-,CASSQDLTISEQFF,TGCGCCAGCAGCCAAGATCTGACTATAAGTGAGCAGTTCTTC
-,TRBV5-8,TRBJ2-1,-,CASSLRGGRSSYNEQFF,TGTGCCAGCAGCTTGAGGGGAGGCAGGAGCTCCTACAATGAGCAGTTCTTC
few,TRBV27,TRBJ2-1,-,CASSFLGADEQFF,TGTGCCAGCAGTTTTCTTGGCGCGGATGAGCAGTTCTTC
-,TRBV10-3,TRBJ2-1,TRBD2,CAIGTSVYNEQFF,TGTGCCATCGGGACTAGCGTATACAATGAGCAGTTCTTC